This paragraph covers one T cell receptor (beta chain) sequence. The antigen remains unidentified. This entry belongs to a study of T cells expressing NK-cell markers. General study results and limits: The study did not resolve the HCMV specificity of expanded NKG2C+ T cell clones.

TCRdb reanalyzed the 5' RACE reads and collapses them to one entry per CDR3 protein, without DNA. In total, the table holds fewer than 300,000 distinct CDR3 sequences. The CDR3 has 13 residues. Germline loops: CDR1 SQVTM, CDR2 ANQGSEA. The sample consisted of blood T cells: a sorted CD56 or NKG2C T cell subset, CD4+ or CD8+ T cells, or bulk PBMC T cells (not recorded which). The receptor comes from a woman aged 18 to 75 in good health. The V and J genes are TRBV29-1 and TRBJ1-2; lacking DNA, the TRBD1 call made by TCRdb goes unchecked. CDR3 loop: CSVDGGRGDGYTF.